Here is one T cell receptor (beta chain) with its context. This sample was taken from a study of T cell responses to AZD1222 COVID-19 vaccine. Clones were read by immunoSEQ multiplex PCR, and TCRdb kept only the in-frame ones, dropping some. Among 150,000 or so clones listed, 85% to 90% were seen once. The length of the CDR3 is 13 residues. CDR1 MNHNY and CDR2 SVGAGI come from the germline V gene (reference sequence). The V end was cut by 7 bases, the J end by 3 bases, with 12 bases between. This chain links TRBV6-6 with TRBJ1-1, with unresolved D. The TCR sequence derives from an adult in good health. The specimen comprised peripheral blood, sampled on day 0 of AZD1222 vaccination. In DNA, the CDR3 is TGTGCCAGCAATTCCCGGGGAGACACTGAAGCTTTCTTT. This codes for CASNSRGDTEAFF.